Following are 24 T cell receptor beta chains from one sample sequenced in a study of human T cells and chemical hapten exposure. This sample's time point: pre-sensitization, week 0. Indicated treatment: therapeutic diphenylcyclopropenone sensitization with weekly scalp DPC. TCRdb processed the RACE reads anew with MiXCR; each CDR3 protein has one entry. The table has 240,000 or so distinct CDR3 sequences, about 9% seen once. The material was whole blood, obtained in connection with sensitization to the hapten diphenylcyclopropenone (DPC). These receptor sequences come from a woman aged 40-49 years with alopecia areata. Some clones in this sample may be carry-over from other donors' samples.

The table lists this clonotype with a few counts. The chain carries TRBV9 and TRBJ1-3; D unclear. Trimming took 2 bases from V and 0 from J, leaving 12 bases between them. The CDR3 sequence is 16 residues long. Germline CDR1 is SGDLS and CDR2 is YYNGEE. The CDR3 DNA sequence: TGTGCCAGCAGCGTTCTCGACCGGGTCTCTGGAAACACCATATATTTT. Protein product: CASSVLDRVSGNTIYF.

The rearrangement joins TRBV9 to TRBJ1-5, with 9 bases matching TRBD1. This CDR3 is built from 15 residues. J gave up 7 bases and V 3 bases, and 8 bases lay outside the gene matches. The V gene's germline CDR1 is SGDLS and CDR2 YYNGEE. The CDR3 DNA reads TGTGCCAGCAGCGCCACAGGGGGCGAAGGACAGCCCCAGCATTTT. Its translation: CASSATGGEGQPQHF.

This clonotype was observed a few times. The V gene is TRBV12-3 or TRBV12-4, the J gene TRBJ1-2; a possible D gene is TRBD1 (6 bases). CDR3 length equals 13 residues. Deletions cut 5 bases from V and 4 bases from J, with 11 bases between. This CDR3 reads CASSAGHRYGYTF. As DNA, the CDR3 is TGTGCCAGCAGTGCGGGACACCGCTATGGCTACACCTTC.

This clonotype was observed at least ten times. This rearrangement joins TRBV5-1 to TRBJ2-7, with D hard to call. Trimming shortened V by 0 bases and J by 2 bases, and 9 bases separated the two germline ends. The CDR3 runs to 14 residues. From germline, CDR1 is SGHRS and CDR2 YFSETQ. As DNA, the CDR3 is TGCGCCAGCAGCTTGGATGATACGCCCTACGAGCAGTACTTC. Translating gives CASSLDDTPYEQYF.

This clonotype was seen a single time. The chain links TRBV18 to TRBJ2-3; 10 bases align to TRBD2. The CDR3 loop spans 15 amino acids. The junction had 7 bases not matched to a gene; V was cut back by 6 bases and J by 4 bases. Germline values: CDR1 KGHSH, CDR2 LQKENI. The DNA for the CDR3 is TGTGCCAGCTCCTATGATCTAGCGGGAGCAGATACGCAGTATTTT. Translating it yields CASSYDLAGADTQYF.

There are a few counts of this clonotype. The chain has TRBV20-1 and TRBJ1-2; D possibly corresponds to TRBD1 (6 bases). This CDR3 is 13 amino acids long. V was trimmed by 1 base and J by 1 base, leaving 7 bases between them. Germline V CDR1 and CDR2: DFQATT, SNEGSKA (reference sequence). CDR3 sequence reads: CSARGQDNYGYTF. Written as DNA, the CDR3 is TGCAGTGCTAGAGGACAGGATAACTATGGCTACACCTTC.

This chain joins TRBV20-1 and TRBJ2-3, with 14 bases that match TRBD2. The CDR3 covers 19 residues. CDR1 and CDR2 from the germline V gene are DFQATT and SNEGSKA (reference sequence). The V segment lost 5 bases and the J segment 8 bases; nucleotides outside the gene matches: 21. CDR3 amino acids: CSAEPLGTSGSAEPGTQYF. Written as DNA, the CDR3 is TGCAGTGCTGAACCACTCGGGACTAGCGGGAGCGCCGAACCGGGTACGCAGTATTTT.

This clonotype was detected a few times. The rearrangement joins TRBV6-5 to TRBJ1-4; D is unresolved. The germline V gene encodes CDR1 MNHEY and CDR2 SVGAGI. V gave up 5 bases and J gave up 12 bases, with 22 bases separating them. This CDR3 has 15 residues. The CDR3 region has the DNA TGTGCCAGCAGTCACCCCCGGACGGGCCACACGGAACTGTTTTTT. Encoded protein: CASSHPRTGHTELFF.

The chain is built from TRBV12-3 or TRBV12-4 and TRBJ1-4; 7 bases agree with TRBD1. The V segment lost 5 bases and the J segment 7 bases; nucleotides outside the gene matches: 10. The CDR3 is 15 residues long. In nucleotides, the CDR3 is TGTGCCAGCAGTAACCGGGACAGCGTTGGTGAAAAACTGTTTTTT. Translating gives CASSNRDSVGEKLFF.

This chain joins TRBV7-9 and TRBJ2-1; D possibly corresponds to TRBD2 (6 bases). The CDR3 totals 15 residues. V dropped 3 bases and J dropped 6 bases, with 15 bases sitting between them. Germline-derived CDR1 and CDR2 are SEHNR and FQNEAQ (reference sequence). CDR3 coding DNA: TGTGCCAGCAGCTTCAGGAGGGTACAGTTCAATGAGCAGTTCTTC. Protein sequence: CASSFRRVQFNEQFF.

The chain carries TRBV6-1 and TRBJ2-7; possible D gene TRBD2, 6 bases. The CDR3 is 15 residues long. V lost 5 bases and J 2 bases, leaving 16 bases between the germline ends. From germline, CDR1 is MNHNS and CDR2 SASEGT. CDR3 in DNA: TGTGCCAGCAGTCCTTACTCGACGGGGGCCTACGAGCAGTACTTC. Translation: CASSPYSTGAYEQYF.

The V gene is TRBV4-1, the J gene TRBJ2-5; 10 nucleotides line up with TRBD2. J gave up 1 base and V 4 bases, and 6 bases lay outside the gene matches. The V gene's germline CDR1 is MGHRA and CDR2 YSYEKL. This CDR3 spans 16 amino acids. The CDR3 nucleotides read TGCGCCAGCAGCCTCCAAGGACTAGCGGTCCAAGAGACCCAGTACTTC. Translation: CASSLQGLAVQETQYF.

This clonotype showed up just a few times. The chain recombines TRBV18 with TRBJ2-3; D is uncertain. Germline V gene lookup returns CDR1 KGHSH and CDR2 LQKENI. The CDR3 runs 15 residues. V lost 2 bases to trimming and J lost 0 bases, with 9 bases between them. The CDR3 region has the DNA TGTGCCAGCTCACCAACCCAGGCGAGCACAGATACGCAGTATTTT. This codes for CASSPTQASTDTQYF.

This chain connects TRBV27 to TRBJ2-7, with 11 positions matching TRBD2. The CDR3 extends over 15 amino acids. Per the germline V gene, CDR1 is MNHEY and CDR2 is SMNVEV (reference sequence). V was clipped by 5 bases and J by 3 bases; unmatched bases: 6. The CDR3 DNA follows: TGTGCCAGCAGTACCCGGCTAGCGGGAGGCTACGAGCAGTACTTC. This codes for CASSTRLAGGYEQYF.

J is TRBJ2-3 and V is TRBV7-2; tentatively, D is TRBD1 or TRBD2 (6 bases each). CDR3 length equals 15 residues. Trimming took off 3 bases at V and 5 bases at J, with 15 bases between the two ends. Per germline, CDR1 SGHTA and CDR2 FQGNSA. In nucleotides, the CDR3 is TGTGCCAGCAGCTTCGGGGGCCACAGCCGAGATACGCAGTATTTT. Residues: CASSFGGHSRDTQYF.

In this sample, this clonotype turned up many times. The chain uses TRBV20-1 and TRBJ2-1; the D is unclear. The CDR3 covers 12 residues. The germline CDR1 and CDR2 sequences are DFQATT and SNEGSKA (reference sequence). V gave up 4 bases and J gave up 1 base, with 5 bases separating them. The chain's CDR3 is CSATRSYNEQFF. The DNA for the CDR3 is TGCAGTGCTACGCGGTCCTACAATGAGCAGTTCTTC.

This clonotype was seen a handful of times. This chain joins TRBV5-1 and TRBJ2-7; 9 bases agree with TRBD1. Germline CDR1 is SGHRS and CDR2 is YFSETQ. The CDR3 is 14 residues long. With V trimmed by 6 bases and J by 4 bases, 8 bases remained unmatched. CDR3 in amino acids: CASKRTGETYEQYF. CDR3 nucleotide sequence: TGCGCCAGCAAGCGGACAGGGGAAACGTACGAGCAGTACTTC.

This clonotype was recorded a few times. V is TRBV5-5 and J is TRBJ1-4; D call uncertain. Trimming cost V 3 bases and J 2 bases, with 8 bases left between them. Germline loops: CDR1 SGHKS, CDR2 YYEKEE (reference sequence). CDR3 size: 14 residues. CDR3 in DNA: TGTGCCAGCAGCTCGACGGTTACTAATGAAAAACTGTTTTTT. It translates to CASSSTVTNEKLFF.

This clonotype was seen repeatedly, ten times or more. This rearrangement joins TRBV29-1 to TRBJ2-6; tentative D call: TRBD1 (6 bases). This CDR3 is built from 16 residues. V was cut by 3 bases and J by 0 bases, with 12 bases left in between. Looked up from germline, CDR1 is SQVTM and CDR2 is ANQGSEA. CDR3 in DNA: TGCAGCGTTGAGGACAGACCGTACTCTGGGGCCAACGTCCTGACTTTC. It encodes CSVEDRPYSGANVLTF.

This clonotype was counted between two and nine times. The genes are TRBV27 and TRBJ2-3; D remains ambiguous. The length of the CDR3 is 13 residues. Trimming shortened V by 6 bases and J by 3 bases, and 10 bases separated the two germline ends. From germline, CDR1 is MNHEY and CDR2 SMNVEV (reference sequence). CDR3 protein: CASSPLGTDTQYF. CDR3 DNA sequence: TGTGCCAGCAGCCCCCTTGGGACAGATACGCAGTATTTT.

This clonotype was counted at least ten times. This rearrangement joins TRBV29-1 to TRBJ1-2; D not certain. V was pared by 5 bases and J by 6 bases, with 10 bases between. The CDR3 has 11 amino acids. Germline V gene lookup returns CDR1 SQVTM and CDR2 ANQGSEA. For the CDR3, the DNA is TGCAGCGTTCGGGCACTGGATGGCTACACCTTC. This encodes CSVRALDGYTF. Looking up the rest from reference TRBV29-1 and TRBJ1-2 gives the full variable domain: SAVISQKPSRDICQRGTSLTIQCQVDSQVTMMFWYRQQPGQSLTLIATANQGSEATYESGFVIDKFPISRPNLTFSTLTVSNMSPEDSSIYLCSVRALDGYTFGSGTRLTVV.

Regarding this clonotype: An end of the junction does not agree with germline; a read error may underlie this. The genes are TRBV11-2 and TRBJ2-3, with a possible D match to TRBD2 (6 bases). Germline CDR1 SGHAT, CDR2 FQNNGV. CDR3 length equals 15 residues. CDR3 in amino acids: CASSLNAGSTDTEYF. CDR3 in DNA: TGTGCCAGCAGCTTAAACGCCGGGAGCACAGATACGGAGTATTTT.

In this sample, this clonotype turned up a few times. This chain connects TRBV4-1 to TRBJ1-2, with 7 nucleotides matching TRBD1. V trimming: 1 base; J trimming: 4 bases; junction bases outside the gene matches: 12. This CDR3 comprises 17 residues. Looked up from germline, CDR1 is MGHRA and CDR2 is YSYEKL. The CDR3: CASSQVFGQGEPYGYTF. For the CDR3, the DNA is TGCGCCAGCAGCCAAGTCTTTGGGCAGGGGGAGCCCTATGGCTACACCTTC.

A few counts support this clonotype. The chain links TRBV9 to TRBJ2-3; 8 nucleotides agree with TRBD2. Per germline, CDR1 SGDLS and CDR2 YYNGEE. The CDR3 totals 16 residues. V shed 0 bases and J 3 bases; nucleotides not matched to a gene: 6. The CDR3: CASSVDGRARTDTQYF. The CDR3 DNA reads as TGTGCCAGCAGCGTAGACGGGAGGGCCCGGACAGATACGCAGTATTTT.